This T cell receptor (beta chain) was captured by sequencing in a study of cytomegalovirus exposure and HLA in healthy donors. Study-wide findings and caveats: CMV serostatus alone was available as immune exposure information. Many donors shared some public TCRs, even though most TCR sequences were rare.

V was trimmed by 5 bases and J by 7 bases, leaving 12 bases between them. Germline values: CDR1 SGHTA, CDR2 FQGNSA. The CDR3 extends over 13 amino acids. 60 Vbeta and 13 Jbeta primers were used in PCR. Original handling: In a later analysis, approximately 80 million unique TCR beta chains included roughly 11 million shared by two or more donors. TCRdb's table, derived via immunoSEQ multiplex PCR, lists solely in-frame clones and lacks some. V, J and clone size were drawn from that table, and D and trimming were deduced from the DNA. The sample lists under 150,000 clones, under 85% occurring once. Comments on this clone: Its target is not known.

Sequenced sample: PBMCs. This rearrangement joins TRBV7-2 to TRBJ1-5; D is undetermined. The receptor comes from a boy between 10 and 17 years old in good health and CMV-seronegative. DNA of the CDR3: TGTGCCAGCAGCGATAGCCTGGTACAGCCCCAGCATTTT. This codes for CASSDSLVQPQHF.